One and the same sample provided the 14 T cell receptor beta chains below, sequenced in a study of control samples from healthy donors and cancer patients. TCRdb's copy holds only in-frame clones and misses some; the assay was immunoSEQ multiplex PCR. The table records about 130,000 clones, about nine tenths of them present only once. Sequencing was performed on blood. The receptors originated from a man between 18 and 35 years old in good health.

This clone was seen a single time. The J gene is TRBJ2-7, the V gene TRBV3-1 (or the pseudogene TRBV3-2); tentatively, D is TRBD2 (6 bases). This CDR3 is built from 13 residues. The V end was cut by 4 bases, the J end by 3 bases, with 10 bases between. Germline CDR1 is LGHDT and CDR2 is YNNKEL (reference sequence). CDR3 nucleotide sequence: TGTGCCAGCAGCCCCCCCGGGGGCTACGAGCAGTACTTC. Protein product: CASSPPGGYEQYF.

The V gene is TRBV12-3 or TRBV12-4, the J gene TRBJ1-6, with D uncertain. The CDR3 extends over 12 amino acids. The V and J ends lost 6 bases and 7 bases respectively, with 7 bases between them. DNA for the CDR3: TGTGCCAGCAGCTGGCGAAATTCACCCCTCCACTTT. Its protein is CASSWRNSPLHF.

The chain employs TRBV5-1 and TRBJ1-5, with 9 nucleotides matching TRBD1. Germline assignment: CDR1 SGHRS and CDR2 YFSETQ. J gave up 9 bases and V 4 bases, and 8 bases lay outside the gene matches. CDR3 length: 14 amino acids. The CDR3 loop reads CASSPTGGFLPQHF. In DNA, the CDR3 is TGCGCCAGCAGCCCGACAGGGGGGTTTCTGCCCCAGCATTTT.

V gene TRBV27 combines with J gene TRBJ2-5; a possible D gene is TRBD2 (7 bases). This CDR3 region has 13 residues. Trimming shortened V by 0 bases and J by 8 bases, and 10 bases separated the two germline ends. CDR1 is MNHEY, CDR2 SMNVEV, per germline (reference sequence). CDR3 loop: CASSLSPGGTQYF. CDR3 in DNA: TGTGCCAGCAGTTTATCTCCGGGGGGCACCCAGTACTTC.

The J gene is TRBJ2-4, the V gene TRBV7-2; the D is unclear. CDR1 is SGHTA and CDR2 is FQGNSA in the germline V gene. The CDR3 loop spans 13 amino acids. V was pared by 3 bases and J by 4 bases, with 7 bases between. Here the CDR3 DNA reads TGTGCCAGCAGCTTTGGTCAGAAAAACATTCAGTACTTC. Its protein is CASSFGQKNIQYF.

A word on this clone: Other DNA variants within this sample encode the same CDR3. This chain uses TRBV12-3 or TRBV12-4 with TRBJ2-3; no definite D call. Between the trimmed V and J ends, which lost 2 bases and 3 bases, there was a span of 0 bases. CDR3 length: 11 amino acids. The CDR3, as DNA: TGTGCCAGCAGTTTAACAGATACGCAGTATTTT. This codes for CASSLTDTQYF.

This clone showed up just a few times. Other DNA variants within this sample encode the same CDR3. The chain recombines TRBV11-3 with TRBJ1-4, with TRBD1 matching 7 bases. The CDR3 covers 14 residues. The germline gives CDR1 SGHNT, CDR2 YENEEA. The V gene end was trimmed by 5 bases and the J gene end by 4 bases; junction bases not matched to a gene: 4. The CDR3 region is CASSDDRVNEKLFF. As DNA, the CDR3 is TGTGCCAGCAGCGACGACAGGGTTAATGAAAAACTGTTTTTT.

V usage is TRBV28 and J usage is TRBJ1-1; no firm D call. Germline CDR1 reads MDHEN; CDR2 reads SYDVKM. This CDR3 region has 11 residues. V lost 5 bases to trimming and J lost 11 bases, with 12 bases between them. The CDR3 coding sequence is TGTGCCAGCAGTGCCCAGGCGATGGCTTTCTTT. Protein sequence: CASSAQAMAFF.

This clone was observed a single time. This chain connects TRBV18 to TRBJ2-5; 9 nucleotides line up with TRBD1. The CDR3 contains 14 residues. The V segment lost 6 bases and the J segment 4 bases; nucleotides outside the gene matches: 6. The germline CDR1 and CDR2 sequences are KGHSH and LQKENI. The CDR3 DNA is TGTGCCAGCTCTCTGACGGACAGGGGAGAGACCCAGTACTTC. Residues: CASSLTDRGETQYF.

The chain is built from TRBV5-6 and TRBJ1-6; TRBD1 might be the D (5 bases). The V and J ends lost 4 bases and 10 bases respectively, with 18 bases between them. Germline V gene data show CDR1 as SGHDT and CDR2 as YYEEEE. The CDR3 sequence is 15 residues long. The CDR3 region is CASSPKGQGGSPLHF. Written as DNA, the CDR3 is TGTGCCAGCAGCCCGAAAGGGCAGGGCGGGTCACCCCTCCACTTT.

This clone was picked up one time. The rearrangement joins TRBV24-1 to TRBJ1-1; D ambiguous. CDR3 length: 14 amino acids. CDR1 and CDR2 from the germline V gene are KGHDR and SFDVKD. The V end lost 0 bases, the J end lost 0 bases, and 4 bases lay between the germline ends. The CDR3 bases are TGTGCCACCAGTGATTTGGGGGTGAACACTGAAGCTTTCTTT. Its protein product is CATSDLGVNTEAFF.

J is TRBJ2-7 and V is TRBV9; D is undetermined. Trimming took off 4 bases at V and 6 bases at J, with 8 bases between the two ends. Germline V gives CDR1 SGDLS, CDR2 YYNGEE. The CDR3 is 11 amino acids. The CDR3 bases are TGTGCCAGCAGCCCCTCGGGCGAGCAGTACGTC. Its protein product is CASSPSGEQYV.

The V and J genes are TRBV29-1 and TRBJ2-7; possible D gene TRBD1, 6 bases. V shed 4 bases and J shed 2 bases, with 9 bases lying between them. This CDR3 has 12 amino acids. Germline V CDR1 and CDR2: SQVTM, ANQGSEA. This chain's CDR3 is CSVVDRPYEQYF. CDR3 sequence (DNA): TGCAGCGTTGTGGACAGACCCTACGAGCAGTACTTC.

V gene TRBV5-1 combines with J gene TRBJ1-1; 8 bases are a match to TRBD1. CDR1 is SGHRS and CDR2 is YFSETQ in the germline V gene. J was trimmed by 1 base and V by 3 bases; bases with no gene match: 5. The CDR3 covers 15 residues. CDR3 sequence reads: CASSSRDRGNTEAFF. CDR3 nucleotide sequence: TGCGCCAGCAGCTCGCGTGACAGGGGGAACACTGAAGCTTTCTTT. Supplemented by reference TRBV5-1 and TRBJ1-1, the full variable domain reads KAGVTQTPRYLIKTRGQQVTLSCSPISGHRSVSWYQQTPGQGLQFLFEYFSETQRNKGNFPGRFSGRQFSNSRSEMNVSTLELGDSALYLCASSSRDRGNTEAFFGQGTRLTVV.